This is a list of T cell receptor beta chains from one sample in a study of cytomegalovirus exposure and HLA in healthy donors. Only in-frame clones appear in the TCRdb table, and some are missing; sequencing was by immunoSEQ multiplex PCR. Among about 150,000 clones listed, 70% to 90% were seen once. The sample consisted of PBMCs. The source is a human donor in good health. Both conserved end residues are part of each CDR3. D genes are given only for firm matches. Size tells how often a clone was seen (once, few, many) or the class of an expanded clone, and some rows leave it out.

CASSLPGLVGYEQYF,TGTGCCAGCAGCTTACCAGGGCTAGTTGGGTACGAGCAGTACTTC,TRBJ2-7,TRBV7-9,.,.
CASERARNEQYF,TGTGCCAGCGAAAGAGCGCGCAACGAGCAGTACTTC,TRBJ2-7,TRBV7-9,.,few
CASRPLPGNTEAFF,TGTGCCAGCAGGCCGCTTCCGGGGAACACTGAAGCTTTCTTT,TRBJ1-1,TRBV27,.,.
CASSVVGGRSTDTQYF,TGTGCCAGCAGCGTAGTGGGGGGTCGGAGCACAGATACGCAGTATTTT,TRBJ2-3,TRBV9,.,.
CASSPGAGGLYEQYF,TGTGCCAGCTCACCGGGAGCAGGGGGGCTCTACGAGCAGTACTTC,TRBJ2-7,TRBV18,.,.
CASSTTGSGYTF,TGTGCCAGCAGCACTACAGGGAGTGGCTACACCTTC,TRBJ1-2,TRBV13,.,.
CASSFGLAGDLTAYEQYF,TGTGCCAGCAGCTTTGGACTAGCGGGAGATCTTACAGCTTACGAGCAGTACTTC,TRBJ2-7,TRBV7-9,TRBD2,.
CASSLASGQGMAEAFF,TGCGCCAGCAGCTTGGCCTCGGGACAGGGTATGGCTGAAGCTTTCTTT,TRBJ1-1,TRBV5-1,TRBD1,once
CASSRATGLDTDTQYF,TGTGCCAGCTCACGTGCAACAGGGCTCGACACAGATACGCAGTATTTT,TRBJ2-3,TRBV18,.,once
CASSPPSSGRGTDTQYF,TGTGCCAGCAGTCCCCCTTCTAGCGGAAGAGGCACAGATACGCAGTATTTT,TRBJ2-3,TRBV28,TRBD2,.
CASSFRVAGAWQFF,TGTGCCAGCAGTTTTCGGGTTGCGGGGGCCTGGCAGTTCTTC,TRBJ2-1,TRBV28,.,.
CASSLKGGRETQYF,TGTGCTAGCAGCTTGAAAGGGGGCCGGGAGACCCAGTACTTC,TRBJ2-5,TRBV7-7,TRBD1,.
CASSLQAGAYEQYF,TGTGCCAGCAGCTTGCAAGCGGGAGCCTACGAGCAGTACTTC,TRBJ2-7,TRBV5-4,TRBD2,once
CASSGSGLNEKLFF,TGTGCCAGCAGCGGTTCAGGCCTAAATGAAAAACTGTTTTTT,TRBJ1-4,TRBV6-5,.,.
CASWDSGMGVEQYF,TGTGCCAGCTGGGACTCCGGCATGGGGGTCGAGCAGTACTTC,TRBJ2-7,TRBV7-9,.,.
CSVANRNTDTQYF,TGCAGCGTTGCTAACAGAAACACAGATACGCAGTATTTT,TRBJ2-3,TRBV29-1,.,.
CSVDPATGGTEAFF,TGCAGCGTTGACCCGGCGACAGGGGGCACTGAAGCTTTCTTT,TRBJ1-1,TRBV29-1,TRBD1,.
CASSQVGADPSTDTQYF,TGCGCCAGCAGCCAAGTCGGAGCGGACCCTAGCACAGATACGCAGTATTTT,TRBJ2-3,TRBV4-1,.,.
CATSRDSTNYGYTF,TGTGCCACCAGCAGGGACAGCACTAACTATGGCTACACCTTC,TRBJ1-2,TRBV15,.,.
CATSRDLGRNTEAFF,TGTGCCACCAGCAGAGATTTAGGGAGGAACACTGAAGCTTTCTTT,TRBJ1-1,TRBV15,.,.
CASSLDLTGLNTGELFF,TGTGCCAGCAGCTTGGATCTGACAGGGTTGAACACCGGGGAGCTGTTTTTT,TRBJ2-2,TRBV5-4,TRBD1,once
CASSPYGQRLLQETQYF,TGTGCCAGCAGCCCTTATGGACAGAGGCTTCTCCAAGAGACCCAGTACTTC,TRBJ2-5,TRBV5-6,.,.
CASSQGTVTYNEQFF,TGTGCCAGTAGCCAAGGGACAGTCACGTACAATGAGCAGTTCTTC,TRBJ2-1,TRBV19,TRBD1,.
CASSWQDSTNEKLFF,TGTGCCAGCAGTTGGCAGGATTCAACTAATGAAAAACTGTTTTTT,TRBJ1-4,TRBV6-5,.,once
CASRGNTGANYGYTF,TGTGCCAGCAGGGGAAATACAGGGGCCAACTATGGCTACACCTTC,TRBJ1-2,TRBV6-5,TRBD1,.
CASSQGYGQELYGYTF,TGCGCCAGCAGCCAAGGTTACGGACAGGAACTCTATGGCTACACCTTC,TRBJ1-2,TRBV4-1,TRBD1,.
CASSNRDRGTDTQYF,TGTGCCAGCAGTAACCGGGACAGGGGGACAGATACGCAGTATTTT,TRBJ2-3,TRBV6-5,TRBD1,.
CAWSGGLANNEQFF,TGTGCCTGGAGTGGGGGACTCGCTAACAATGAGCAGTTCTTC,TRBJ2-1,TRBV30,.,once
CASSLDRTAIYGYTF,TGCGCCAGCAGCTTAGACCGGACAGCCATCTATGGCTACACCTTC,TRBJ1-2,TRBV5-1,.,.
CASRQLRLGGRFETQYF,TGTGCCAGCAGACAGCTGCGTTTAGGCGGGAGGTTTGAGACCCAGTACTTC,TRBJ2-5,TRBV2,TRBD2,.
CSVGLAGGYGELFF,TGCAGCGTCGGACTAGCGGGAGGGTACGGGGAGCTGTTTTTT,TRBJ2-2,TRBV29-1,TRBD2,.
CASSLFGGSYEQYF,TGTGCCAGCAGCTTATTCGGTGGCTCCTACGAGCAGTACTTC,TRBJ2-7,TRBV7-2,.,.
CASSLFVAASYEQYF,TGTGCCAGCAGTTTATTTGTGGCGGCCTCCTACGAGCAGTACTTC,TRBJ2-7,TRBV28,.,.
CASSTVQGGNQPQHF,TGTGCCAGCAGTACAGTACAGGGCGGCAATCAGCCCCAGCATTTT,TRBJ1-5,TRBV6-1,.,.
CASSEPAESSYNEQFF,TGTGCCAGCAGTGAACCTGCGGAGAGCTCCTACAATGAGCAGTTCTTC,TRBJ2-1,TRBV2,.,.
CASSPQGRRPMNTEAFF,TGTGCCAGCAGCCCTCAGGGGCGCAGACCTATGAACACTGAAGCTTTCTTT,TRBJ1-1,TRBV14,.,.
CASSSRTSVSYNEQFF,TGTGCCAGCAGTTCCCGGACTAGCGTCTCCTACAATGAGCAGTTCTTC,TRBJ2-1,TRBV6-5,TRBD2,.
CASSEELAGGHTQYF,TGTGCCAGCAGTGAAGAATTAGCGGGGGGCCATACGCAGTATTTT,TRBJ2-3,TRBV6-1,TRBD2,.
CASSLSGGYGNTIYF,TGTGCCAGCAGCTTATCAGGAGGCTATGGAAACACCATATATTTT,TRBJ1-3,TRBV7-3,.,few
CASSSGQVPIYGYTF,TGTGCCAGCAGTTCCGGACAGGTCCCTATCTATGGCTACACCTTC,TRBJ1-2,TRBV6-5,TRBD1,.
CASRDGLAGLYSYNEQFF,TGTGCCAGCAGAGACGGACTAGCGGGCTTGTACTCCTACAATGAGCAGTTCTTC,TRBJ2-1,TRBV27,TRBD2,.
CASSLDTGTAGANVLTF,TGTGCCAGCAGCTTAGATACCGGGACAGCTGGGGCCAACGTCCTGACTTTC,TRBJ2-6,TRBV7-3,TRBD1,.
CASSLEETSSYEQYF,TGTGCCAGCAGCCTGGAAGAAACGAGCTCCTACGAGCAGTACTTC,TRBJ2-7,TRBV5-4,.,.
CASSYERLDEQYF,TGTGCCAGCAGTTATGAGAGACTCGACGAGCAGTACTTC,TRBJ2-7,TRBV6-6,.,.
CASSTGGTEAFF,TGTGCCAGCTCGACAGGGGGTACTGAAGCTTTCTTT,TRBJ1-1,TRBV18,TRBD1,few
CASSLLQGDYGYTF,TGTGCCAGCAGCCTTCTACAGGGGGACTATGGCTACACCTTC,TRBJ1-2,TRBV5-4,TRBD1,.
CASSPLGQGATEAFF,TGTGCCAGCAGCCCCCTAGGACAGGGGGCGACTGAAGCTTTCTTT,TRBJ1-1,TRBV7-9,TRBD1,once